This T cell receptor beta chain was sequenced in a study of T cells in localized non-small cell lung cancer. Trimming pared 0 bases from V and 7 bases from J, leaving 3 bases between. Germline assignment: CDR1 SGHTA and CDR2 FQGNSA. This CDR3 comprises 11 residues. Here immunoSEQ multiplex PCR was the method, and the copy in TCRdb shows in-frame clones only, minus some. This repertoire shows 20,000 to 25,000 clones, 75% to 90% found once; its top ten account for roughly 13%. Findings of the study overall: Longer overall survival was seen with higher T cell density measured in blood. The appearance of a median roughly 61 of the top 100 tumor clones was seen in adjacent lung. The highest T cell clonality was in uninvolved adjacent lung, above tumor.

With regard to this clone: The antigen remains undetermined.

The V and J genes are TRBV7-2 and TRBJ1-2, with D unclear. This sample comprised peripheral blood, obtained before any cancer treatment. This sequence was found in a female donor of 60 years or more with stage I lung adenocarcinoma. CDR3 DNA sequence: TGTGCCAGCAGCTTAGCAGCTGGCTACACCTTC. This gives the protein CASSLAAGYTF.